This T cell receptor (beta chain) was identified in a study of shared clonotypes between healthy human individuals. The germline V gene encodes CDR1 SGHAT and CDR2 FQNNGV. The CDR3 is 12 amino acids. V was pared by 5 bases and J by 7 bases, with 10 bases between. This table comes from immunoSEQ multiplex PCR, and its TCRdb copy is limited to in-frame clones, with some not included. This table has some 2,000,000 clones, 85% to 95% appearing once. The sequenced sample consisted of naive CD4+ T cells sorted from blood. Subset here: CD45RA+ positively selected. The genes are TRBV11-2 and TRBJ2-3; no reliable D call. The receptor's source is a man aged 18-30 years in good health. This chain's CDR3 is CASSRPRYTQYF. The CDR3 region has the DNA TGTGCCAGCAGCCGTCCCCGCTATACGCAGTATTTT.